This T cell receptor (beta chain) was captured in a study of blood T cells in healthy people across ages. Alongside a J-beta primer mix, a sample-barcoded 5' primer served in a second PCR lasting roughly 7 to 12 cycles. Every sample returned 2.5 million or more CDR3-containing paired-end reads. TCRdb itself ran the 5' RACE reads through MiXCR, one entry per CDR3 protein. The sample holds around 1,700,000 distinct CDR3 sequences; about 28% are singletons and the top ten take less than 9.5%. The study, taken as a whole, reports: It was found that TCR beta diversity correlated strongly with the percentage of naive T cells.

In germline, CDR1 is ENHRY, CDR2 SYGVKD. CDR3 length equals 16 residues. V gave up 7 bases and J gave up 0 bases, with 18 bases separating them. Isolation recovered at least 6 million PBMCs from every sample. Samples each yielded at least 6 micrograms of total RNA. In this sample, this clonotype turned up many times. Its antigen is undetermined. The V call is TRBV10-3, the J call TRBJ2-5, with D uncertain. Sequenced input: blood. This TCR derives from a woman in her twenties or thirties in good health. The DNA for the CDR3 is TGTGCCATCATTCTACCAGAAGTTACCCACCAAGAGACCCAGTACTTC. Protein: CAIILPEVTHQETQYF.